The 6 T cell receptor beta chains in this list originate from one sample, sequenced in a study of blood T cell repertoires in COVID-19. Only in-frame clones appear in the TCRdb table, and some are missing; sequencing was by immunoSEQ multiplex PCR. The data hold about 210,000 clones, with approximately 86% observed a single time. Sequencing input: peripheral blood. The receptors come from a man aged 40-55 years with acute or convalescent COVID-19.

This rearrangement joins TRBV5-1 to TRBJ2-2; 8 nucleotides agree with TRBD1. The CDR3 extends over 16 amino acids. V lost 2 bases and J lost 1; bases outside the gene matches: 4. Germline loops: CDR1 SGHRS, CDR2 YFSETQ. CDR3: CASSFRTGRNTGELFF. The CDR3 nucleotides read TGCGCCAGCAGCTTCCGGACAGGGCGGAACACCGGGGAGCTGTTTTTT.

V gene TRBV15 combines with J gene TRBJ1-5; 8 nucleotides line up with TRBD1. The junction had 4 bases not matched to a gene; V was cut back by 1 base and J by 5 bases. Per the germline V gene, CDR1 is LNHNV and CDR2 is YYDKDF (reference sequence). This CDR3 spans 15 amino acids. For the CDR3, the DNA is TGTGCCACCAGCAGAGGGGTACAGGGGGATCAGCCCCAGCATTTT. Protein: CATSRGVQGDQPQHF.

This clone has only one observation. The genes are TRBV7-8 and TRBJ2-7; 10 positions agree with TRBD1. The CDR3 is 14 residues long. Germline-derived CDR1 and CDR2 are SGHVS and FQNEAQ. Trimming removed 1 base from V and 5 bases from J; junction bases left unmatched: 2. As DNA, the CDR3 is TGTGCCAGCAGCTTAGTGGGGACAGGGGACGAGCAGTACTTC. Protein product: CASSLVGTGDEQYF.

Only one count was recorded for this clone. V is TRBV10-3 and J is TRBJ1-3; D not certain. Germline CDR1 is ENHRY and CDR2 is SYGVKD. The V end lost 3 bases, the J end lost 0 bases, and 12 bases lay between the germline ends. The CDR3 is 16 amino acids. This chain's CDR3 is CAISDPYLSSGNTIYF. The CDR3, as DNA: TGTGCCATCAGTGACCCCTATCTGAGCTCTGGAAACACCATATATTTT.

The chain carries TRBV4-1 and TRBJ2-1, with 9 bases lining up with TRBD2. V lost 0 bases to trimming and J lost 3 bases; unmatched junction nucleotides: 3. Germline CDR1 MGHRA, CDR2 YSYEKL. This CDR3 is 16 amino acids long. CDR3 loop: CASSQEWTSVYNEQFF. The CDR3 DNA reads TGCGCCAGCAGCCAAGAGTGGACTAGCGTCTACAATGAGCAGTTCTTC.

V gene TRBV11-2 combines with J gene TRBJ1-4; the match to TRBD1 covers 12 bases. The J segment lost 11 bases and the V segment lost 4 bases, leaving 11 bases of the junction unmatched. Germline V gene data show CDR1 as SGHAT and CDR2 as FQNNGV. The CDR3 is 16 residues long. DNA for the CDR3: TGTGCCAGCAGCTCCCGGGACAGGGGGCTGGGTTGGAAACTGTTTTTT. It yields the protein CASSSRDRGLGWKLFF.